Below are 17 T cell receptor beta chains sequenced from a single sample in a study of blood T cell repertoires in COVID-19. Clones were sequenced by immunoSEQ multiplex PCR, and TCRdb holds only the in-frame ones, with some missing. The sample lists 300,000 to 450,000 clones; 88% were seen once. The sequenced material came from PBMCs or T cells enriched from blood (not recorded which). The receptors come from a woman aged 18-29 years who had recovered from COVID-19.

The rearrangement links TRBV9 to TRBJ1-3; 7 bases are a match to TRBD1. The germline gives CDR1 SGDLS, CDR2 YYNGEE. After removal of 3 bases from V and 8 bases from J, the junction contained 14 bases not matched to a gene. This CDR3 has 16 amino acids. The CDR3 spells CASSAPQLTGMDTIYF. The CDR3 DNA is TGTGCCAGCAGCGCTCCACAATTGACAGGGATGGACACCATATATTTT. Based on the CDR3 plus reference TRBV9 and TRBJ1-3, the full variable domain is DSGVTQTPKHLITATGQRVTLRCSPRSGDLSVYWYQQSLDQGLQFLIQYYNGEERAKGNILERFSAQQFPDLHSELNLSSLELGDSALYFCASSAPQLTGMDTIYFGEGSWLTVV.

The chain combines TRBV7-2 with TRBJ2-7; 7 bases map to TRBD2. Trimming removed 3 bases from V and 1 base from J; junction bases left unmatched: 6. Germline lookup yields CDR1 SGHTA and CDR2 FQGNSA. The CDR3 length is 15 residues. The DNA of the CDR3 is TGTGCCAGCAGCTTCCGTGGGGGGGTTTCCTACGAGCAGTACTTC. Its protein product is CASSFRGGVSYEQYF.

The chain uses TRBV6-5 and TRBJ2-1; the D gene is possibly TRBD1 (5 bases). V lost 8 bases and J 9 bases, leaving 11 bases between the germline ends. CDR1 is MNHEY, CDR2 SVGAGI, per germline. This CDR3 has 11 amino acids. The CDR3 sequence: CASWTPGEQFF. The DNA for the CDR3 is TGTGCCAGCTGGACACCCGGTGAGCAGTTCTTC.

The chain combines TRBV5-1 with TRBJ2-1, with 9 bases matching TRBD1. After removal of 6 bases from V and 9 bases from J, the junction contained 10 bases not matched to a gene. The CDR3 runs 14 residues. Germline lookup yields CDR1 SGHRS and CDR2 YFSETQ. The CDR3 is CASTLGTGSGEQFF. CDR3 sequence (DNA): TGCGCCAGCACCCTCGGGACAGGGAGTGGTGAGCAGTTCTTC.

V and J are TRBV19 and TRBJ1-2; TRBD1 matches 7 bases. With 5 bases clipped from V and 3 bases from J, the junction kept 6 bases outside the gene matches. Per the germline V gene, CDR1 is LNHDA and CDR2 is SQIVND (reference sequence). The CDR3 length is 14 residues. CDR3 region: CASSPSGQYYGYTF. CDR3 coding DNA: TGTGCCAGTAGTCCATCGGGACAGTACTATGGCTACACCTTC.

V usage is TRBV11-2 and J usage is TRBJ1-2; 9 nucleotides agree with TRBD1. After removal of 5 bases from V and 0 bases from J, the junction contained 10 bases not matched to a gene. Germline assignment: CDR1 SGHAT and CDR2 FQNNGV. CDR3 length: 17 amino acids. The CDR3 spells CASSRPGQGPSNYGYTF. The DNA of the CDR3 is TGTGCCAGCAGCAGACCGGGACAGGGCCCATCTAACTATGGCTACACCTTC. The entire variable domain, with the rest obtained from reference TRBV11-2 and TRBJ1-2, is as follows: EAGVAQSPRYKIIEKRQSVAFWCNPISGHATLYWYQQILGQGPKLLIQFQNNGVVDDSQLPKDRFSAERLKGVDSTLKIQPAKLEDSAVYLCASSRPGQGPSNYGYTFGSGTRLTVV.

The CDR3 DNA reads as TGTGCCAGCAGTTTCAGGGGGGAAGGGGTCGACACTGAAGCTTTCTTT. Translating gives CASSFRGEGVDTEAFF. V is TRBV27 and J is TRBJ1-1; TRBD1 aligns across 7 bases. Germline V gives CDR1 MNHEY, CDR2 SMNVEV (reference sequence). This CDR3 has 16 residues. J gave up 3 bases and V 3 bases, and 10 bases lay outside the gene matches.

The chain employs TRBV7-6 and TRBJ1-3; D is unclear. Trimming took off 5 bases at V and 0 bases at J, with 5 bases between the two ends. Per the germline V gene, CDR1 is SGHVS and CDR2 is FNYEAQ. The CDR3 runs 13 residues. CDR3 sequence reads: CASSPYSGNTIYF. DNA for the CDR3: TGTGCCAGCAGCCCCTACTCTGGAAACACCATATATTTT.

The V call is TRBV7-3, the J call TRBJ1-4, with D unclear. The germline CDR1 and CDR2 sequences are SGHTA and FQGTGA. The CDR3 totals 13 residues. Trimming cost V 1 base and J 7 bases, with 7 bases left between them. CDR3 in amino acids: CASSLNRGEKLFF. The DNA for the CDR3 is TGTGCCAGCAGCTTAAACCGGGGTGAAAAACTGTTTTTT. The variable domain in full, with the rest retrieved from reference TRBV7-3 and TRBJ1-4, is GAGVSQTPSNKVTEKGKYVELRCDPISGHTALYWYRQSLGQGPEFLIYFQGTGAADDSGLPNDRFFAVRPEGSVSTLKIQRTERGDSAVYLCASSLNRGEKLFFGSGTQLSVL.

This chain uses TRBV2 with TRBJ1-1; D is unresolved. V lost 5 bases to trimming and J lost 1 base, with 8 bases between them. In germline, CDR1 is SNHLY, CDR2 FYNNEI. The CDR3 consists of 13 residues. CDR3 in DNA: TGTGCCAGCAGTTTACAGTGGAACACTGAAGCTTTCTTT. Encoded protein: CASSLQWNTEAFF.

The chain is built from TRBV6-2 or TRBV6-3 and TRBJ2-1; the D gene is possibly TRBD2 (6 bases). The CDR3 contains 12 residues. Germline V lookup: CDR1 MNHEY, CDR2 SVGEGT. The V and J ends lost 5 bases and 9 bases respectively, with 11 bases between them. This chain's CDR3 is CASSQRAGEQFF. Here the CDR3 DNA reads TGTGCCAGCAGTCAGCGGGCCGGTGAGCAGTTCTTC.

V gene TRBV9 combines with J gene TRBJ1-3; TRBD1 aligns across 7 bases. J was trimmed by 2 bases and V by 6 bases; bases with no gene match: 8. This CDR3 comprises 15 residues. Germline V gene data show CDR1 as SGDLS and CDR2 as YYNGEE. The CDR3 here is CASKREDRAGNTIYF. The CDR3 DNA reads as TGTGCCAGCAAACGAGAAGACAGGGCTGGAAACACCATATATTTT.

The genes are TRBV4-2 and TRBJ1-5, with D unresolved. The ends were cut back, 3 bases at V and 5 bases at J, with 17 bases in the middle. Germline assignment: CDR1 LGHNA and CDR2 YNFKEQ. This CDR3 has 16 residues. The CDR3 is CASSQDPVGSDQPQHF. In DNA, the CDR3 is TGTGCCAGCAGCCAGGACCCCGTGGGGAGCGATCAGCCCCAGCATTTT.

The chain's CDR3 is CASNGGGGNTIYF. As DNA, the CDR3 is TGCGCCAGCAACGGCGGAGGCGGAAACACCATATATTTT. The V gene is TRBV5-1, the J gene TRBJ1-3; D ambiguous. This CDR3 region has 13 residues. The V gene's germline CDR1 is SGHRS and CDR2 YFSETQ. Trimming cost V 6 bases and J 4 bases, with 11 bases left between them.

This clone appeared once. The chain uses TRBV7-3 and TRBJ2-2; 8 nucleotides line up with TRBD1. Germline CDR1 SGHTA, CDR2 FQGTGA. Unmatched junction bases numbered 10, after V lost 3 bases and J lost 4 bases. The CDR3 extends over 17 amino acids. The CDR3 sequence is CASSFRVQGAVTGELFF. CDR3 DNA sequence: TGTGCCAGCAGCTTCCGGGTGCAGGGGGCGGTCACCGGGGAGCTGTTTTTT.

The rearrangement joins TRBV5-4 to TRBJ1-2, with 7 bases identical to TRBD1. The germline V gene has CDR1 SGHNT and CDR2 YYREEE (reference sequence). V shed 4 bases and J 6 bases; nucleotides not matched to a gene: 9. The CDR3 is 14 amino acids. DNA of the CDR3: TGTGCCAGCAGCAGAACAGGGGATTCTGATGGCTACACCTTC. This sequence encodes CASSRTGDSDGYTF.

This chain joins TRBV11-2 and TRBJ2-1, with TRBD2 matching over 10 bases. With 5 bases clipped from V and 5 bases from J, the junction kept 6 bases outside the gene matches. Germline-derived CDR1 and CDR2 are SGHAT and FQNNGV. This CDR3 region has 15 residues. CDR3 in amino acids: CASSTGLAAHNEQFF. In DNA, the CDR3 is TGTGCCAGCAGCACTGGACTAGCGGCCCACAATGAGCAGTTCTTC.